The T cell receptor beta chain described here comes from a study of monozygotic twins with cystic fibrosis. Germline CDR1 and CDR2: LNHDA and SQIVND (reference sequence). The length of the CDR3 is 13 residues. Trimming pared 3 bases from V and 4 bases from J, leaving 9 bases between. Here immunoSEQ multiplex PCR was the method, and the copy in TCRdb shows in-frame clones only, minus some. Counted here are over 10,000 clones, 65% to 90% occurring once; the ten biggest clones make up over 0.5%. The source is a young man with cystic fibrosis. This chain links TRBV19 with TRBJ2-5; possibly TRBD2 for D (6 bases). Sequencing was performed on blood. CDR3 in DNA: TGTGCCAGTAGTATCGGGGGTCGAGAGACCCAGTACTTC. Protein product: CASSIGGRETQYF.